Below, 7 T cell receptor beta chains from the same sample are listed, as sequenced in a study of T-cell reconstitution after alpha-beta-depleted transplantation in children. Preparation of the TCRbeta library was carried out with unique molecular identifiers. In TCRdb, the PCR reads were re-called with MiXCR into one record per CDR3 protein. The repertoire holds about 870,000 distinct CDR3 sequences, with roughly 15% as singletons. This material consisted of PBMCs, mostly from graft donor cells, taken 360 days after TCRalphabeta/CD19-depleted stem cell transplant. These receptors were collected from a male patient aged 10 to 17 who had a stem cell transplant for acute lymphoblastic leukemia, so the T cells may come from the graft donor.

This sequence joins TRBV2 and TRBJ2-3; 12 positions agree with TRBD2. The CDR3 totals 15 residues. V was clipped by 6 bases and J by 4 bases; unmatched bases: 5. Germline V gene lookup returns CDR1 SNHLY and CDR2 FYNNEI. DNA of the CDR3: TGTGCCAGCAGCACTAGCGGGAGGCGCTCAGATACGCAGTATTTT. Encoded protein: CASSTSGRRSDTQYF. The complete variable domain, with remaining parts taken from reference TRBV2 and TRBJ2-3, reads EPEVTQTPSHQVTQMGQEVILRCVPISNHLYFYWYRQILGQKVEFLVSFYNNEISEKSEIFDDQFSVERPDGSNFTLKIRSTKLEDSAMYFCASSTSGRRSDTQYFGPGTRLTVL.

The table lists this clonotype with a few counts. The rearrangement uses TRBV29-1 and TRBJ2-7; TRBD1 is a possible D gene (6 bases). The CDR3 is 12 amino acids. From germline, CDR1 is SQVTM and CDR2 ANQGSEA. V lost 6 bases, J lost 5 bases, and 14 bases lay in between. CDR3 amino acids: CSVGQTADEQYF. CDR3 nucleotide sequence: TGCAGCGTCGGACAGACGGCGGACGAGCAGTACTTC.

The chain couples TRBV5-1 to TRBJ2-3, with D maybe TRBD2 (5 bases). The CDR3 is 15 amino acids. The V gene's germline CDR1 is SGHRS and CDR2 YFSETQ. V lost 1 base and J 4 bases, leaving 13 bases between the germline ends. CDR3 nucleotide sequence: TGCGCCAGCAGCTTGAGTCGGGGATCCGCAGATACGCAGTATTTT. Its translation is CASSLSRGSADTQYF. The variable domain in full, with the rest retrieved from reference TRBV5-1 and TRBJ2-3, is KAGVTQTPRYLIKTRGQQVTLSCSPISGHRSVSWYQQTPGQGLQFLFEYFSETQRNKGNFPGRFSGRQFSNSRSEMNVSTLELGDSALYLCASSLSRGSADTQYFGPGTRLTVL.

This clonotype has a count of ten or more. V gene TRBV10-2 combines with J gene TRBJ2-3, with 12 bases aligning to TRBD2. The length of the CDR3 is 14 residues. The germline gives CDR1 WSHSY, CDR2 SAAADI. The J segment lost 12 bases and the V segment lost 6 bases, leaving 10 bases of the junction unmatched. CDR3: CASSETSGSFSQYF. DNA of the CDR3: TGCGCCAGCAGCGAGACTAGCGGGAGTTTTTCCCAGTATTTT.

This rearrangement joins TRBV5-1 to TRBJ1-1; 12 nucleotides line up with TRBD1. Germline trimming cut 1 base from V and 2 bases from J; bases unmatched to any gene: 6. Germline lookup yields CDR1 SGHRS and CDR2 YFSETQ. The CDR3 totals 17 residues. The CDR3 coding sequence is TGCGCCAGCAGCTTGACTGGGACAGGGGGCGTAAACACTGAAGCTTTCTTT. As protein: CASSLTGTGGVNTEAFF.

This clonotype has only a few counts. This sequence joins TRBV7-9 and TRBJ2-5; TRBD1 aligns across 9 bases. Germline trimming cut 5 bases from V and 1 base from J; bases unmatched to any gene: 11. This CDR3 contains 17 residues. Per the germline V gene, CDR1 is SEHNR and CDR2 is FQNEAQ (reference sequence). CDR3 nucleotide sequence: TGTGCCAGCAGCCATTCCTCTGGGACAGGGATCCAAGAGACCCAGTACTTC. This encodes CASSHSSGTGIQETQYF.

This chain connects TRBV27 to TRBJ2-7; 7 nucleotides agree with TRBD2. The CDR3 spans 14 residues. Looked up from germline, CDR1 is MNHEY and CDR2 is SMNVEV (reference sequence). V shed 3 bases, J shed 5 bases, and the junction held 7 bases outside the gene matches. The CDR3 sequence is CASSFGLAENEQYF. CDR3 sequence (DNA): TGTGCCAGCAGTTTTGGGCTAGCGGAGAACGAGCAGTACTTC.